The subject of this entry is one TCR beta chain. The age range of participants was about 18 to 89 years, with residence in approximately 25 US areas. Cohort 3 recovered donors had two negative PCRs, clearance, or symptom resolution. CDR3 length: 13 amino acids. CDR1 is KGHSH, CDR2 LQKENI, per germline. Trimming removed 3 bases at V and 8 bases at J, with 11 bases between. This specimen belongs to a study of blood T cell repertoires in COVID-19. On the study more broadly: The samples span acute and convalescent COVID-19 from the United States, Italy and Spain. PBMCs, B-cell-depleted T cells, or T cells provided the cDNA or gDNA that made up the material.

Here immunoSEQ multiplex PCR was the method, and the copy in TCRdb shows in-frame clones only, minus some. The sample has about 370,000 clones; under 90% are singletons. V usage is TRBV18 and J usage is TRBJ2-1, with D perhaps TRBD2 (5 bases). Source material: PBMCs or T cells enriched from blood (not recorded which). This clonotype originated in a woman in her 30s who had recovered from COVID-19. The CDR3 region has the DNA TGTGCCAGCTCACCCTCTTCGGGATATGAGCAGTTCTTC. As protein: CASSPSSGYEQFF. Drawing the rest from reference TRBV18 and TRBJ2-1, the complete variable domain is NAGVMQNPRHLVRRRGQEARLRCSPMKGHSHVYWYRQLPEEGLKFMVYLQKENIIDESGMPKERFSAEFPKEGPSILRIQQVVRGDSAAYFCASSPSSGYEQFFGPGTRLTVL.